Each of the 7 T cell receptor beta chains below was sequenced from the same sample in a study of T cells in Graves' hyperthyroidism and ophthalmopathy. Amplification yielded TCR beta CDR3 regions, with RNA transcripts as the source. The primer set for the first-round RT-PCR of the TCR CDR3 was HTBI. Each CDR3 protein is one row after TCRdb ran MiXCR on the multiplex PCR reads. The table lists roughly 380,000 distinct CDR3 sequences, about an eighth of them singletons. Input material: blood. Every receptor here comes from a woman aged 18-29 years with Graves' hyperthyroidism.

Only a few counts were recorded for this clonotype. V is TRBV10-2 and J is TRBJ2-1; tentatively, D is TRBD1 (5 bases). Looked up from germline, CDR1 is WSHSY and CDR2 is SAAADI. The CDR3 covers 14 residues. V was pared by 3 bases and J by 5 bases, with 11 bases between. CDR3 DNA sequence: TGCGCCAGCAGTGAATGGGGCGGCCACAATGAGCAGTTCTTC. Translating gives CASSEWGGHNEQFF.

CDR3 protein: CASSTSGRADYEQYF. The CDR3 nucleotides are TGCGCCAGCAGCACTAGCGGGAGGGCTGACTACGAGCAGTACTTC. The chain has TRBV4-1 and TRBJ2-7; TRBD2 matches at 13 bases. V was clipped by 5 bases and J by 3 bases; unmatched bases: 4. Germline V gene sequence: CDR1 MGHRA, CDR2 YSYEKL. The CDR3 covers 15 residues.

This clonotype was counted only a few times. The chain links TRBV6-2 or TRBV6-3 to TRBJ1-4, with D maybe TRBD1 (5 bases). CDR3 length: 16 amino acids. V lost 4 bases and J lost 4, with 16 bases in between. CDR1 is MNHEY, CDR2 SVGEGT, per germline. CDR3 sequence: CASSFKLQEINEKLFF. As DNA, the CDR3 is TGTGCCAGCAGTTTCAAATTACAGGAGATTAATGAAAAACTGTTTTTT.

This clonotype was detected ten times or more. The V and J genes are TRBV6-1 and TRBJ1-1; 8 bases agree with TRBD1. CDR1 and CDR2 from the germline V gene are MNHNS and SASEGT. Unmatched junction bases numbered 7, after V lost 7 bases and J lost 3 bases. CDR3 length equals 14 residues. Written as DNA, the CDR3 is TGTGCCAGCACCCTACGACAGGGGTACACTGAAGCTTTCTTT. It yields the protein CASTLRQGYTEAFF.

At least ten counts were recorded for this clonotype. CDR3 protein: CASSSLRGQGHGYTF. The CDR3 bases are TGTGCCAGCAGTTCCCTCCGAGGACAGGGGCATGGCTACACCTTC. This chain uses TRBV12-3 or TRBV12-4 with TRBJ1-2; 9 nucleotides line up with TRBD1. V dropped 4 bases and J dropped 6; count of bases not matched to a gene: 9. The CDR3 totals 15 residues.

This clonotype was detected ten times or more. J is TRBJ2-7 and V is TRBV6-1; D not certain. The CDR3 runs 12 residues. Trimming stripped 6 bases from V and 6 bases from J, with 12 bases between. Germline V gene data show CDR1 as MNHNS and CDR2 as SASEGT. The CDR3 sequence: CASRPRPGEQYF. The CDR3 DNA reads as TGTGCCAGCAGACCCCGTCCCGGCGAGCAGTACTTC.

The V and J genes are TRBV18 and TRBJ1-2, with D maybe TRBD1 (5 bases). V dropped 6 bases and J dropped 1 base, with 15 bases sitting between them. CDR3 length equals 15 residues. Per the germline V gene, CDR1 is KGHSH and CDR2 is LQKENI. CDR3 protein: CASSRESGINYGYTF. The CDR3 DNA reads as TGTGCCAGCTCCCGGGAATCAGGGATTAACTATGGCTACACCTTC.